The clone carrying this TCR beta chain occurred many times. This specimen belongs to a study of T cells in Graves' hyperthyroidism and ophthalmopathy. The V end was cut by 1 base, the J end by 4 bases, with 7 bases between. The CDR3 loop spans 12 amino acids. Germline V gives CDR1 SQVTM, CDR2 ANQGSEA. Regions amplified from RNA transcripts were the TCR beta CDR3 regions. RT-PCR in the first round (using the HTBI primer set) targeted the TCR CDR3. TCRdb reprocessed the multiplex PCR reads with MiXCR, giving one entry per CDR3 protein. The sample includes over 650,000 distinct CDR3 sequences, 45% of them seen just once. Exclusion followed for patients with uncontrolled infection, other autoimmune disease, pregnancy or lactation.

This sequence was found in an adult man with Graves' disease, either hyperthyroidism or ophthalmopathy (not recorded which). The chain joins TRBV29-1 to TRBJ1-2; no firm D call. The specimen was peripheral blood or thyroid tissue (not recorded which). The CDR3, as DNA: TGCAGCGTTGAAGTTGGAGGCTATGGCTACACCTTC. Translated, it gives CSVEVGGYGYTF. The full variable domain, rest sourced from reference TRBV29-1 and TRBJ1-2, is SAVISQKPSRDICQRGTSLTIQCQVDSQVTMMFWYRQQPGQSLTLIATANQGSEATYESGFVIDKFPISRPNLTFSTLTVSNMSPEDSSIYLCSVEVGGYGYTFGSGTRLTVV.